This TCR beta chain was documented in a study of response to subunit inactivated influenza vaccine. Overall study results and limits: Seasonal influenza vaccination, on each occasion, was suggested by the authors to recruit few new T cells.

The CDR3 is made up of 12 amino acids. Germline V gives CDR1 SGHRS, CDR2 YFSETQ. V was pared by 4 bases and J by 5 bases, with 6 bases between. MiXCR was run by TCRdb on the RT-PCR reads, yielding one entry per CDR3 protein. The sample gives fewer than 350,000 distinct CDR3 sequences, 21% of which show up once; about 9.4% is in the top ten. Worth noting for this clonotype: Its antigen is as yet unknown.

The source was PBMCs from blood, collected less than 22 months after vaccination. The chain carries TRBV5-1 and TRBJ1-4; no clear D. The origin of this receptor is a man aged 50 to 69 who received an inactivated influenza vaccine. CDR3 nucleotides: TGCGCCAGCAGCACGGGAAATGAAAAACTGTTTTTT. It codes for CASSTGNEKLFF.